Each of the 32 T cell receptor beta chains below was sequenced from the same sample in a study of early T cells in non-severe SARS-CoV-2 infection. TCRdb reanalysed the 5' RACE reads using MiXCR and keeps one entry per CDR3 protein. The repertoire has tens of thousands of distinct CDR3 sequences, less than 9.5% of them found once; the top ten carry 3% to 4%. Sequencing input: whole blood. These receptors all come from an adult who was a healthcare worker with PCR-confirmed SARS-CoV-2 infection or an uninfected control (not recorded which).

This clonotype has a count of ten or more. The chain recombines TRBV3-1 with TRBJ1-2, with 7 bases identical to TRBD1. This CDR3 spans 15 amino acids. Germline values: CDR1 LGHDT, CDR2 YNNKEL (reference sequence). The J segment lost 5 bases and the V segment lost 5 bases, leaving 11 bases of the junction unmatched. CDR3 in amino acids: CASSTPSGTEYGYTF. The CDR3 DNA follows: TGTGCCAGCAGCACCCCCTCCGGGACAGAGTATGGCTACACCTTC.

V usage is TRBV29-1 and J usage is TRBJ2-3; D is unclear. The germline V and J ends were trimmed by 6 bases and 2 bases, with 6 bases remaining between them. The length of the CDR3 is 11 residues. CDR1 SQVTM and CDR2 ANQGSEA come from the germline V gene. CDR3 nucleotides: TGCAGCGTACGACCCACAGATACGCAGTATTTT. Translated, it gives CSVRPTDTQYF.

The chain has TRBV28 and TRBJ1-1, with D unclear. The CDR3 spans 14 residues. Trimming cost V 3 bases and J 1 base, with 9 bases left between them. CDR1 is MDHEN, CDR2 SYDVKM, per germline. The DNA for the CDR3 is TGTGCCAGCAGTTTCCGGCTTTGGAACACTGAAGCTTTCTTT. Translating it yields CASSFRLWNTEAFF. Combining the CDR3 with reference TRBV28 and TRBJ1-1 gives the whole variable domain DVKVTQSSRYLVKRTGEKVFLECVQDMDHENMFWYRQDPGLGLRLIYFSYDVKMKEKGDIPEGYSVSREKKERFSLILESASTNQTSMYLCASSFRLWNTEAFFGQGTRLTVV.

This clonotype was found many times. The chain recombines TRBV7-2 with TRBJ2-5; a weak D match, TRBD1 (6 bases). This CDR3 is 15 amino acids long. Trimming shortened V by 0 bases and J by 2 bases, and 10 bases separated the two germline ends. Germline-derived CDR1 and CDR2 are SGHTA and FQGNSA. The CDR3: CASSLARTAQETQYF. CDR3 in DNA: TGTGCCAGCAGCTTAGCGCGGACAGCTCAAGAGACCCAGTACTTC.

V and J are TRBV20-1 and TRBJ2-7; a weak D match, TRBD2 (5 bases). The germline V and J ends were trimmed by 6 bases and 4 bases, with 25 bases remaining between them. This CDR3 spans 16 amino acids. CDR1 and CDR2 from the germline V gene are DFQATT and SNEGSKA (reference sequence). The CDR3 sequence: CSAPPSSSLGSYEQYF. DNA of the CDR3: TGCAGTGCCCCTCCCTCTAGCAGCCTAGGATCTTACGAGCAGTACTTC.

In its sample, this clonotype was seen many times. This chain joins TRBV28 and TRBJ1-1; possibly TRBD1 for D (5 bases). CDR1 and CDR2 from the germline V gene are MDHEN and SYDVKM. The CDR3 is 14 residues long. The ends were cut back, 3 bases at V and 3 bases at J, with 11 bases in the middle. The CDR3 coding sequence is TGTGCCAGCAGTTTGGGGGAAAGGTACACTGAAGCTTTCTTT. It codes for CASSLGERYTEAFF.

This clonotype was seen repeatedly, ten times or more. This chain connects TRBV6-1 to TRBJ2-1, with 10 nucleotides matching TRBD2. The CDR3 is 15 amino acids. J was trimmed by 4 bases and V by 6 bases; bases with no gene match: 6. The germline V gene has CDR1 MNHNS and CDR2 SASEGT. The CDR3 sequence: CASSQEAGGYNEQFF. CDR3 DNA: TGTGCCAGCAGCCAGGAAGCGGGAGGGTACAATGAGCAGTTCTTC.

This clonotype came up a few times. The chain couples TRBV28 to TRBJ2-7, with D maybe TRBD1 (7 bases). CDR1 and CDR2 (germline): MDHEN, SYDVKM. V lost 6 bases and J 9 bases, leaving 21 bases between the germline ends. The CDR3 contains 14 residues. The chain's CDR3 is CASSQGGPIIGQYF. CDR3 bases: TGTGCCAGCAGCCAGGGGGGCCCAATCATCGGGCAGTACTTC.

This clonotype was observed at least ten times. This chain links TRBV28 with TRBJ2-7; perhaps TRBD1 as D (6 bases). The length of the CDR3 is 14 residues. Germline CDR1 and CDR2: MDHEN and SYDVKM. V gave up 4 bases and J gave up 4 bases, with 14 bases separating them. The CDR3 protein is CASSSPGTRYEQYF. The DNA of the CDR3 is TGTGCCAGCAGTTCTCCGGGGACACGGTACGAGCAGTACTTC.

J is TRBJ2-1 and V is TRBV5-1; 10 bases fit TRBD1. This CDR3 has 15 amino acids. CDR1 and CDR2 from the germline V gene are SGHRS and YFSETQ. V dropped 5 bases and J dropped 7; count of bases not matched to a gene: 9. Here the CDR3 reads CASRYGTGETNEQFF. CDR3 DNA: TGCGCCAGCAGGTATGGGACAGGGGAGACGAATGAGCAGTTCTTC.

The table lists this clonotype with a few counts. The chain couples TRBV5-1 to TRBJ2-2, with 10 nucleotides matching TRBD1. Germline CDR1 reads SGHRS; CDR2 reads YFSETQ. The CDR3 runs to 15 residues. With 7 bases clipped from V and 3 bases from J, the junction kept 6 bases outside the gene matches. The CDR3, as DNA: TGCGCCAGCTACACGGGACAGGGGCACACCGGGGAGCTGTTTTTT. This codes for CASYTGQGHTGELFF. Complete variable domain (other parts from reference TRBV5-1 and TRBJ2-2): KAGVTQTPRYLIKTRGQQVTLSCSPISGHRSVSWYQQTPGQGLQFLFEYFSETQRNKGNFPGRFSGRQFSNSRSEMNVSTLELGDSALYLCASYTGQGHTGELFFGEGSRLTVL.

Worth noting for this clonotype: This could be a read error, since a much larger clone is one nucleotide away. The conserved closing phenylalanine or tryptophan is absent in this CDR3, likely reflecting a read error. This rearrangement joins TRBV2 to TRBJ2-3; no definite D call. The CDR3 loop spans 13 amino acids. Germline V gene lookup returns CDR1 SNHLY and CDR2 FYNNEI. V lost 8 bases and J lost 7, with 16 bases in between. CDR3 region: CASENLGLNTQYL. CDR3 sequence (DNA): TGTGCCAGCGAAAATTTAGGGCTGAATACGCAGTATCTT.

There are many counts of this clonotype. The rearrangement links TRBV5-6 to TRBJ1-1; D is undetermined. V lost 5 bases and J lost 3, with 8 bases in between. Germline-derived CDR1 and CDR2 are SGHDT and YYEEEE. CDR3 length: 12 amino acids. The CDR3 DNA reads as TGTGCCAGCAGATTCCGGGACACTGAAGCTTTCTTT. It translates to CASRFRDTEAFF.

The chain carries TRBV6-1 and TRBJ2-4; D gene uncertain. This CDR3 is 14 amino acids long. Germline-derived CDR1 and CDR2 are MNHNS and SASEGT. Trimming left V 8 bases short and J 5 bases short, with 16 bases between. The CDR3 nucleotides are TGTGCCAGCGCCTATTCCGCTCGCCAAAACATTCAGTACTTC. It specifies CASAYSARQNIQYF.

The V and J genes are TRBV10-1 and TRBJ2-2, with D possibly called TRBD1 or TRBD2 (5 bases each). Per germline, CDR1 WNHNN and CDR2 SYGVQD (reference sequence). Trimming cost V 6 bases and J 4 bases, with 15 bases left between them. The CDR3 runs 15 residues. The CDR3 nucleotides are TGCGCCAGCAGCGCCGCAGGGACGGGCACCGGGGAGCTGTTTTTT. As protein: CASSAAGTGTGELFF.

This clonotype has more than one count but fewer than ten. The chain recombines TRBV10-2 with TRBJ2-2; no definite D call. Germline V gene data show CDR1 as WSHSY and CDR2 as SAAADI. The CDR3 consists of 15 residues. V lost 1 base to trimming and J lost 0 bases, with 6 bases between them. CDR3 sequence reads: CASSELGSNTGELFF. CDR3 coding DNA: TGCGCCAGCAGTGAGTTGGGGTCGAACACCGGGGAGCTGTTTTTT.

This clonotype was recorded a few times. V usage is TRBV20-1 and J usage is TRBJ2-7, with 10 bases fitting TRBD2. This CDR3 comprises 13 residues. Germline V lookup: CDR1 DFQATT, CDR2 SNEGSKA (reference sequence). Germline trimming cut 2 bases from V and 6 bases from J; bases unmatched to any gene: 4. The CDR3 nucleotides read TGCAGTGCTAGATGGCTAGCGGGAGCCGAGCAGTACTTC. Its protein is CSARWLAGAEQYF.

In its sample, this clonotype was seen a few times. The chain uses TRBV2 and TRBJ1-4; D call uncertain. The CDR3 spans 12 residues. Trimming pared 11 bases from V and 4 bases from J, leaving 11 bases between. In germline, CDR1 is SNHLY, CDR2 FYNNEI. CDR3 in DNA: TGTGCCGGCGCGGTCTATAATGAAAAACTGTTTTTT. It is translated as CAGAVYNEKLFF.

In this sample, this clonotype turned up a few times. The chain has TRBV20-1 and TRBJ2-3; 11 bases agree with TRBD2. With V trimmed by 2 bases and J by 2 bases, 3 bases remained unmatched. CDR1 is DFQATT, CDR2 SNEGSKA, per germline (reference sequence). CDR3 size: 15 residues. CDR3 region: CSARRLAGLTDTQYF. In DNA form, the CDR3 reads TGCAGTGCTAGAAGACTAGCGGGACTCACAGATACGCAGTATTTT.

This clonotype was seen many times. This rearrangement joins TRBV6-5 to TRBJ1-2; no clear D gene. CDR3 length equals 15 residues. V was clipped by 2 bases and J by 6 bases, with 16 bases between them. The germline V gene encodes CDR1 MNHEY and CDR2 SVGAGI. This chain's CDR3 is CASSYQPHKVDGYTF. In DNA, the CDR3 is TGTGCCAGCAGTTACCAGCCTCACAAGGTGGATGGCTACACCTTC.

This clonotype was seen more than once but under ten times. This rearrangement joins TRBV2 to TRBJ2-1, with D uncertain. CDR1 is SNHLY and CDR2 is FYNNEI in the germline V gene. The length of the CDR3 is 13 residues. The ends were cut back, 2 bases at V and 9 bases at J, with 11 bases in the middle. The CDR3 loop is CASSERRSGEQFF. The CDR3 DNA reads TGTGCCAGCAGTGAACGCAGGAGTGGTGAGCAGTTCTTC.

This clonotype was seen ten or more times. The V gene is TRBV28, the J gene TRBJ2-3, with TRBD2 matching over 7 bases. Germline V gene sequence: CDR1 MDHEN, CDR2 SYDVKM. Unmatched junction bases numbered 21, after V lost 5 bases and J lost 1 base. CDR3 length equals 20 residues. The CDR3 loop reads CASSPPRGGRLPLGTDTQYF. CDR3 coding DNA: TGTGCCAGCAGTCCTCCACGGGGCGGGAGACTCCCTCTGGGCACAGATACGCAGTATTTT. Full variable domain (remainder filled in from reference TRBV28 and TRBJ2-3): DVKVTQSSRYLVKRTGEKVFLECVQDMDHENMFWYRQDPGLGLRLIYFSYDVKMKEKGDIPEGYSVSREKKERFSLILESASTNQTSMYLCASSPPRGGRLPLGTDTQYFGPGTRLTVL.

This clonotype was counted ten times or more. CDR3 sequence (DNA): TGTGCCAGCAGCCCCGGGACTAGCATCAATGAGCAGTTCTTC. Translating it yields CASSPGTSINEQFF. The chain combines TRBV7-3 with TRBJ2-1; TRBD2 agrees at 9 bases. Germline CDR1 is SGHTA and CDR2 is FQGTGA. CDR3 length equals 14 residues. The ends lost 5 bases at V and 6 bases at J; junction bases unmatched: 5.

In its sample, this clonotype was seen a few times. The rearrangement links TRBV2 to TRBJ2-1; 7 positions agree with TRBD2. Germline CDR1 and CDR2: SNHLY and FYNNEI. The ends lost 6 bases at V and 2 bases at J; junction bases unmatched: 4. The CDR3 extends over 14 amino acids. The CDR3 is CASRTSKAYNEQFF. The CDR3 DNA reads as TGTGCCAGCAGGACTAGCAAGGCCTACAATGAGCAGTTCTTC. Drawing the rest from reference TRBV2 and TRBJ2-1, the complete variable domain is EPEVTQTPSHQVTQMGQEVILRCVPISNHLYFYWYRQILGQKVEFLVSFYNNEISEKSEIFDDQFSVERPDGSNFTLKIRSTKLEDSAMYFCASRTSKAYNEQFFGPGTRLTVL.

J is TRBJ2-3 and V is TRBV6-2 or TRBV6-3; 11 bases line up with TRBD2. Losses at the gene ends were 6 bases for V and 2 bases for J; bases not matched to a gene: 10. CDR3 length: 17 amino acids. Germline V gene sequence: CDR1 MNHEY, CDR2 SVGEGT. The CDR3 reads CASSFTTSGSPTDTQYF. The CDR3 bases are TGTGCCAGCAGCTTCACTACTAGCGGGAGCCCCACAGATACGCAGTATTTT.

In this sample, this clonotype turned up a few times. The V and J genes are TRBV2 and TRBJ2-1; no definite D call. The CDR3 spans 15 residues. With 5 bases removed from V and 4 bases from J, the gap between germline ends came to 15 bases. Per germline, CDR1 SNHLY and CDR2 FYNNEI. The CDR3 protein is CASSPTGLQYNEQFF. For the CDR3, the DNA is TGTGCCAGCAGTCCCACGGGCTTGCAATACAATGAGCAGTTCTTC.

The chain carries TRBV29-1 and TRBJ1-1, with D possibly matching TRBD1 (5 bases). This CDR3 is built from 14 residues. Trimming left V 3 bases short and J 3 bases short, with 14 bases between. The V gene's germline CDR1 is SQVTM and CDR2 ANQGSEA. The CDR3 coding sequence is TGCAGCGTTGAGCGGCAGGGCCAATACACTGAAGCTTTCTTT. Protein: CSVERQGQYTEAFF.

The chain carries TRBV11-3 and TRBJ2-3; 9 bases line up with TRBD2. This CDR3 has 15 amino acids. Trimming took 5 bases from V and 2 from J; bases not matched to a gene: 5. CDR1 and CDR2 (germline): SGHNT, YENEEA. Here the CDR3 reads CASSRLAGLTDTQYF. CDR3 nucleotide sequence: TGTGCCAGCAGCCGTCTAGCGGGGCTCACAGATACGCAGTATTTT.

The chain has TRBV5-1 and TRBJ2-7; 9 bases map to TRBD2. The CDR3 runs 15 residues. Per germline, CDR1 SGHRS and CDR2 YFSETQ. With 4 bases clipped from V and 2 bases from J, the junction kept 7 bases outside the gene matches. The CDR3, as DNA: TGCGCCAGCAGCCTTCAAGGCGGGAGGGCCTACGAGCAGTACTTC. This codes for CASSLQGGRAYEQYF.

This clonotype was detected a few times. CDR3 region: CSAREPGANTGELFF. The CDR3, as DNA: TGCAGTGCTAGAGAGCCAGGCGCGAACACCGGGGAGCTGTTTTTT. This chain links TRBV20-1 with TRBJ2-2; D unresolved. The CDR3 sequence is 15 residues long. Trimming pared 0 bases from V and 0 bases from J, leaving 8 bases between. Germline lookup yields CDR1 DFQATT and CDR2 SNEGSKA (reference sequence).

The J gene is TRBJ2-1, the V gene TRBV29-1; D uncertain. In germline, CDR1 is SQVTM, CDR2 ANQGSEA. Trimming took 6 bases from V and 2 from J, leaving 11 bases between them. The CDR3 spans 13 residues. The DNA of the CDR3 is TGCAGCGTATGGGCGGACCCCTACAATGAGCAGTTCTTC. Translation gives CSVWADPYNEQFF.

The V gene is TRBV7-3, the J gene TRBJ1-1, with D perhaps TRBD1 (5 bases). Germline CDR1 reads SGHTA; CDR2 reads FQGTGA. Trimming removed 5 bases at V and 2 bases at J, with 12 bases between. The CDR3 is made up of 14 amino acids. The CDR3 sequence is CASSRVGGNTEAFF. The CDR3, as DNA: TGTGCCAGCAGCCGAGTGGGGGGAAACACTGAAGCTTTCTTT.